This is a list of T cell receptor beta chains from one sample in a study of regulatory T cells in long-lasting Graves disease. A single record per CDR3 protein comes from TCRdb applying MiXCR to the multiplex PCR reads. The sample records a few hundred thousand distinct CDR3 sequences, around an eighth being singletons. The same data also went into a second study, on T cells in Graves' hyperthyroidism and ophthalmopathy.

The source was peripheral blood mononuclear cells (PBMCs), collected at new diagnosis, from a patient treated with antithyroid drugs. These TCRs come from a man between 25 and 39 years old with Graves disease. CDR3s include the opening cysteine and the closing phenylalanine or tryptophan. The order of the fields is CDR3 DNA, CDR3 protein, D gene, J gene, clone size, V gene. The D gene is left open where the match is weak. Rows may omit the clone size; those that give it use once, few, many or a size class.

cdr3_nt: TGTGCTAGTGGTTTGTATGAGACATACCAAGAGACCCAGTACTTC; cdr3_aa: CASGLYETYQETQYF; d_call: NA; j_call: TRBJ2-5; clone_size: NA; v_call: TRBV12-5
cdr3_nt: TGTGCCAGTAGGACTAATTTGAGAGGACTAGCGGGAGGCTATGAGCAGTTCTTC; cdr3_aa: CASRTNLRGLAGGYEQFF; d_call: TRBD2; j_call: TRBJ2-1; clone_size: NA; v_call: TRBV19
cdr3_nt: TGCAGTGCTAGAGATCCTCCCCGGGACAGGGGAAAGGACGGGGAGCTGTTTTTT; cdr3_aa: CSARDPPRDRGKDGELFF; d_call: TRBD1; j_call: TRBJ2-2; clone_size: NA; v_call: TRBV20-1
cdr3_nt: TGTGCCTGGAGTCCTCGGAGGCTTCAAGAGACCCAGTACTTC; cdr3_aa: CAWSPRRLQETQYF; d_call: NA; j_call: TRBJ2-5; clone_size: few; v_call: TRBV30
cdr3_nt: TGTGCCAGCTCCTTCGACAGGGGGGCCAATCAGCCCCAGCATTTT; cdr3_aa: CASSFDRGANQPQHF; d_call: TRBD1; j_call: TRBJ1-5; clone_size: NA; v_call: TRBV2
cdr3_nt: TGTGCCAGCCGCACGGTTTCTAACTATGGCTACACCTTC; cdr3_aa: CASRTVSNYGYTF; d_call: NA; j_call: TRBJ1-2; clone_size: many; v_call: TRBV6-1
cdr3_nt: TGTGCCAGCAGCCCAGGGGGCGCATCCTATAATTCACCCCTCCACTTT; cdr3_aa: CASSPGGASYNSPLHF; d_call: TRBD1; j_call: TRBJ1-6; clone_size: NA; v_call: TRBV11-2
cdr3_nt: TGTGCCAGCAGCCCCGGGACTAGCGGGAGCTGGGGGACCCAGTACTTC; cdr3_aa: CASSPGTSGSWGTQYF; d_call: TRBD2; j_call: TRBJ2-5; clone_size: NA; v_call: TRBV14
cdr3_nt: TGTGCCACCAGTGTAACTAGCCACAATGAGCAGTTCTTC; cdr3_aa: CATSVTSHNEQFF; d_call: NA; j_call: TRBJ2-1; clone_size: few; v_call: TRBV24-1
cdr3_nt: TGTGCCAGCAGCTTACAGTGGCCAAGGGAAGATACGCAGTATTTT; cdr3_aa: CASSLQWPREDTQYF; d_call: NA; j_call: TRBJ2-3; clone_size: many; v_call: TRBV5-6
cdr3_nt: TGTGCCAGCAGTTACCCGCCCTGGCAGGGTGACAACGAGCAGTACTTC; cdr3_aa: CASSYPPWQGDNEQYF; d_call: NA; j_call: TRBJ2-7; clone_size: many; v_call: TRBV6-9
cdr3_nt: TGTGCCACCAGCCCGTTAAGCGGACCAGATACGCAGTATTTT; cdr3_aa: CATSPLSGPDTQYF; d_call: NA; j_call: TRBJ2-3; clone_size: many; v_call: TRBV15
cdr3_nt: TGTGCCAGCAGCGAAGGAGGGGCCGGGGAGCTGTTTTTT; cdr3_aa: CASSEGGAGELFF; d_call: NA; j_call: TRBJ2-2; clone_size: few; v_call: TRBV2
cdr3_nt: TGTGCCAGTAGTATAGACCGGGGAGGCGGAACTGAAGCTTTCTTT; cdr3_aa: CASSIDRGGGTEAFF; d_call: NA; j_call: TRBJ1-1; clone_size: many; v_call: TRBV19
cdr3_nt: TGCGCCAGCAGCCATGTAGGGGGGAACCAAGAGACCCAGTACTTC; cdr3_aa: CASSHVGGNQETQYF; d_call: NA; j_call: TRBJ2-5; clone_size: few; v_call: TRBV4-1
cdr3_nt: TGTGCCTGGGGACAGGGACATGGGGAGACCCAGTACTTC; cdr3_aa: CAWGQGHGETQYF; d_call: TRBD1; j_call: TRBJ2-5; clone_size: NA; v_call: TRBV30
cdr3_nt: TGTGCCAGCAGTTTAGAGAGCGGGAGTGGCGTAGAGACCCAGTACTTC; cdr3_aa: CASSLESGSGVETQYF; d_call: TRBD2; j_call: TRBJ2-5; clone_size: many; v_call: TRBV12-3/TRBV12-4
cdr3_nt: TGTGCCAGCTCGTCGGACGGGCCCTATGGCTACACCTTC; cdr3_aa: CASSSDGPYGYTF; d_call: NA; j_call: TRBJ1-2; clone_size: few; v_call: TRBV18
cdr3_nt: TGTGCCAGCAGCCCGGGACAGGGGAGGCAAGAGACCCAGTACTTC; cdr3_aa: CASSPGQGRQETQYF; d_call: TRBD1; j_call: TRBJ2-5; clone_size: many; v_call: TRBV7-2
cdr3_nt: TGTGCCAGCACATCAACCCCAGGGAAGGGAGATACGCAGTATTTT; cdr3_aa: CASTSTPGKGDTQYF; d_call: NA; j_call: TRBJ2-3; clone_size: many; v_call: TRBV12-3/TRBV12-4
cdr3_nt: TGTGGGGTTGGGGAAAATAGCAATCAGCCCCAGCATTTT; cdr3_aa: CGVGENSNQPQHF; d_call: NA; j_call: TRBJ1-5; clone_size: many; v_call: TRBV12-3/TRBV12-4
cdr3_nt: TGCGCCAGCAGCTTGGGGGATGCGGACGAGCAGTACTTC; cdr3_aa: CASSLGDADEQYF; d_call: NA; j_call: TRBJ2-7; clone_size: many; v_call: TRBV5-1
cdr3_nt: TGCGCCAGCAGCCAAGATGGGACAGGTGGCCAGCCCCAGCATTTT; cdr3_aa: CASSQDGTGGQPQHF; d_call: TRBD1; j_call: TRBJ1-5; clone_size: few; v_call: TRBV4-1
cdr3_nt: TGTGCCAGCAGCCCAGACAGCCACTCTGGAAACACCATATATTTT; cdr3_aa: CASSPDSHSGNTIYF; d_call: NA; j_call: TRBJ1-3; clone_size: NA; v_call: TRBV3-1
cdr3_nt: TGTGCCAGCAGCCGGGACAGGACCAATGGCTACACCTTC; cdr3_aa: CASSRDRTNGYTF; d_call: TRBD1; j_call: TRBJ1-2; clone_size: few; v_call: TRBV12-3/TRBV12-4
cdr3_nt: TGCAGTGCTAGGAGGTGGCCTTCCTACGAGCAGTACTTC; cdr3_aa: CSARRWPSYEQYF; d_call: NA; j_call: TRBJ2-7; clone_size: few; v_call: TRBV20-1
cdr3_nt: TGTGCCATCAGTGCCTATATGGGCTCTAGATATTCACCCCTCCACTTT; cdr3_aa: CAISAYMGSRYSPLHF; d_call: NA; j_call: TRBJ1-6; clone_size: many; v_call: TRBV10-3
cdr3_nt: TGTGCCAGCAGCTCCCCGGCGGGGGCCCAGTACTTC; cdr3_aa: CASSSPAGAQYF; d_call: TRBD2; j_call: TRBJ2-5; clone_size: many; v_call: TRBV7-2
cdr3_nt: TGTGCCAGCAGTAGCAGGGGGCGCGACTACACCTTC; cdr3_aa: CASSSRGRDYTF; d_call: TRBD1; j_call: TRBJ1-2; clone_size: many; v_call: TRBV12-3/TRBV12-4
cdr3_nt: TGTGCCAGCAGTCACCAGCTCACCGGGGTATCGGAACTGTTTTTT; cdr3_aa: CASSHQLTGVSELFF; d_call: NA; j_call: TRBJ1-4; clone_size: many; v_call: TRBV12-3/TRBV12-4
cdr3_nt: TGTGCCAGTCGGGGGGACAGGGATGGGGAAAAACTGTTTTTT; cdr3_aa: CASRGDRDGEKLFF; d_call: TRBD1; j_call: TRBJ1-4; clone_size: many; v_call: TRBV12-3/TRBV12-4
cdr3_nt: TGTGCCAGCTCACCACCCAATACCTACGAGCAGTACTTC; cdr3_aa: CASSPPNTYEQYF; d_call: NA; j_call: TRBJ2-7; clone_size: few; v_call: TRBV18
cdr3_nt: TGCGCCAGCATGGGGTCCTCCTACGAGCAGTACTTC; cdr3_aa: CASMGSSYEQYF; d_call: NA; j_call: TRBJ2-7; clone_size: many; v_call: TRBV28
cdr3_nt: TGCAGCGCCCGACAGACACCCCAAGAGACCCAGTACTTC; cdr3_aa: CSARQTPQETQYF; d_call: NA; j_call: TRBJ2-5; clone_size: many; v_call: TRBV29-1
cdr3_nt: TGTGCCAGCACTGTATGGGACTCGACTAACTATGGCTACACCTTC; cdr3_aa: CASTVWDSTNYGYTF; d_call: NA; j_call: TRBJ1-2; clone_size: NA; v_call: TRBV5-5
cdr3_nt: TGTGCCAGCAGCCGGGGGACAGCAACTAATGAAAAACTGTTTTTT; cdr3_aa: CASSRGTATNEKLFF; d_call: TRBD1; j_call: TRBJ1-4; clone_size: NA; v_call: TRBV7-6
cdr3_nt: TGCAGTGCTAGAGATGGATCGAATCAGCCCCAGCATTTT; cdr3_aa: CSARDGSNQPQHF; d_call: NA; j_call: TRBJ1-5; clone_size: few; v_call: TRBV20-1
cdr3_nt: TGTGCCTGGAGGGGCGGACCGGGACAGGCTTCTGTCTATGGCTACACCTTC; cdr3_aa: CAWRGGPGQASVYGYTF; d_call: TRBD1; j_call: TRBJ1-2; clone_size: NA; v_call: TRBV30
cdr3_nt: TGTGCCAGCTACGGCCGGGACTCCTACGAGCAGTACTTC; cdr3_aa: CASYGRDSYEQYF; d_call: NA; j_call: TRBJ2-7; clone_size: NA; v_call: TRBV28
cdr3_nt: TGTGCCAGCAGCTTGGAGGGTGAGGACTCTGGGGCCAACGTCCTGACTTTC; cdr3_aa: CASSLEGEDSGANVLTF; d_call: NA; j_call: TRBJ2-6; clone_size: many; v_call: TRBV5-6
cdr3_nt: TGTGCCAGCAGCTCACAGGGCATCTCGTACGAGCAGTACTTC; cdr3_aa: CASSSQGISYEQYF; d_call: NA; j_call: TRBJ2-7; clone_size: many; v_call: TRBV7-2
cdr3_nt: TGTGCCTGGAGTAGGGCCACTAGCGGGAGGACGGGGCGTGAGACCCAGTACTTC; cdr3_aa: CAWSRATSGRTGRETQYF; d_call: TRBD2; j_call: TRBJ2-5; clone_size: many; v_call: TRBV30
cdr3_nt: TGTGCCACCAGCAGAGCGGCCTGGGAGGAGCAGTACTTC; cdr3_aa: CATSRAAWEEQYF; d_call: NA; j_call: TRBJ2-7; clone_size: few; v_call: TRBV15
cdr3_nt: TGCAGTGCCCCGGGACAGCTTGAAGAGACCCAGTACTTC; cdr3_aa: CSAPGQLEETQYF; d_call: TRBD1; j_call: TRBJ2-5; clone_size: few; v_call: TRBV20-1
cdr3_nt: TGTGCCAGCTCACCAAGAGGGAGGAGGGGCTCCTACGAGCAGTACTTC; cdr3_aa: CASSPRGRRGSYEQYF; d_call: NA; j_call: TRBJ2-7; clone_size: few; v_call: TRBV18
cdr3_nt: TGTGCCAGCAGTTTTGCTAGCGGCTACGAGCAGTACTTC; cdr3_aa: CASSFASGYEQYF; d_call: TRBD2; j_call: TRBJ2-7; clone_size: many; v_call: TRBV12-3/TRBV12-4
cdr3_nt: TGCAGTGCCCGCGGCCCGTGGTGGGTAGATAGCAATCAGCCCCAGCATTTT; cdr3_aa: CSARGPWWVDSNQPQHF; d_call: NA; j_call: TRBJ1-5; clone_size: NA; v_call: TRBV20-1
cdr3_nt: TGTGCCAGCAGCCAGGACAGGGTGAGAAACACCATATATTTT; cdr3_aa: CASSQDRVRNTIYF; d_call: TRBD1; j_call: TRBJ1-3; clone_size: NA; v_call: TRBV4-2
cdr3_nt: TGTGCCAGCAGCTTGGTCTCTGGCTACACCTTC; cdr3_aa: CASSLVSGYTF; d_call: NA; j_call: TRBJ1-2; clone_size: NA; v_call: TRBV5-6
cdr3_nt: TGTGCCAGTAGTATTGGAGGCCCAGATACGCAGTATTTT; cdr3_aa: CASSIGGPDTQYF; d_call: NA; j_call: TRBJ2-3; clone_size: NA; v_call: TRBV19
cdr3_nt: TGTGCCAGCAGTCGTTCAACCGGGGAGCTGTTTTTT; cdr3_aa: CASSRSTGELFF; d_call: NA; j_call: TRBJ2-2; clone_size: many; v_call: TRBV6-1
cdr3_nt: TGTGCCAGCAGCTCCAACGGGGCTAGCGGGAGAGGTAATGAGCAGTTCTTC; cdr3_aa: CASSSNGASGRGNEQFF; d_call: TRBD2; j_call: TRBJ2-1; clone_size: many; v_call: TRBV7-3
cdr3_nt: TGCAGTGCTAGTATCCAGGGGGACCAGTACTTC; cdr3_aa: CSASIQGDQYF; d_call: TRBD1; j_call: TRBJ2-7; clone_size: NA; v_call: TRBV20-1